A selection of T cell receptor beta chains follows, all from one sample in a study of blood T cell repertoires in COVID-19. TCRdb's copy holds only in-frame clones and misses some; the assay was immunoSEQ multiplex PCR. The table includes 300,000 or so clones, more than 75% detected once. Sequenced sample: PBMCs or T cells enriched from blood (not recorded which). These receptors were collected from a man in his 60s who had recovered from COVID-19. CDR3s include the opening cysteine and the closing phenylalanine or tryptophan. The D gene is left open where the match is weak. The size field is filled for only some rows; it gives once, few, many or a size class.

CDR3,DNA,V,D,J,size
CASSTRVNAEAFF,TGCGCCAGCAGCACCAGGGTAAACGCTGAAGCTTTCTTT,TRBV5-1,.,TRBJ1-1,.
CASSQRQQYEQYF,TGTGCCAGCTCGCAAAGACAGCAATACGAGCAGTACTTC,TRBV18,.,TRBJ2-7,.
CASSLEGRAGSPLHF,TGCGCCAGCAGCTTGGAGGGCAGGGCAGGTTCACCCCTCCACTTT,TRBV5-1,.,TRBJ1-6,.
CASSYSGGYVVF,TGTGCCAGCAGTTACTCGGGGGGATACGTTGTCTTC,TRBV6-5,.,TRBJ2-1,.
CASSPNPGLAGGETQYF,TGTGCCAGCAGCCCCAACCCGGGACTAGCGGGGGGAGAGACCCAGTACTTC,TRBV7-9,TRBD2,TRBJ2-5,.
CASNDIVGDTQYF,TGTGCCAGCAACGACATAGTAGGAGATACGCAGTATTTT,TRBV11-2,.,TRBJ2-3,.
CASSNLGVSGYGYTF,TGTGCCAGCAGCAACTTAGGGGTTTCAGGCTATGGCTACACCTTC,TRBV11-2,.,TRBJ1-2,.
CASSLPTGRTGELFF,TGTGCCAGCAGCTTACCGACAGGGCGAACCGGGGAGCTGTTTTTT,TRBV13,TRBD1,TRBJ2-2,few
CASSITVNNYGYTF,TGTGCCAGTAGTATTACGGTCAACAACTATGGCTACACCTTC,TRBV19,.,TRBJ1-2,.
CASSQEEGNNSPLHF,TGCGCCAGCAGCCAAGAGGAGGGGAATAATTCACCCCTCCACTTT,TRBV4-1,.,TRBJ1-6,.
CASSLSRQDTYEQYF,TGTGCCAGCAGCTTAAGCAGGCAAGATACCTACGAGCAGTACTTC,TRBV7-9,.,TRBJ2-7,once
CSASGTSGRGFGETQYF,TGCAGTGCTAGTGGGACTAGCGGGAGAGGTTTCGGCGAGACCCAGTACTTC,TRBV20-1,TRBD2,TRBJ2-5,.
CASSPDRATYEQYF,TGCGCCAGCAGCCCAGACAGGGCCACCTACGAGCAGTACTTC,TRBV5-1,TRBD1,TRBJ2-7,.
CASRKSGNADTGELFF,TGTGCCAGCAGAAAATCAGGGAATGCGGACACCGGGGAGCTGTTTTTT,TRBV7-9,.,TRBJ2-2,.
CASSLDSTSGNTIYF,TGTGCCAGCAGCTTAGACAGTACAAGTGGAAACACCATATATTTT,TRBV7-9,.,TRBJ1-3,once
CASSLVTNYGYTF,TGTGCCAGCAGCTTGGTCACTAACTATGGCTACACCTTC,TRBV5-5,.,TRBJ1-2,.
CASRPSGTSRETQYF,TGTGCCAGCAGACCTTCCGGGACTAGCAGAGAGACCCAGTACTTC,TRBV7-2,TRBD2,TRBJ2-5,.
CASSDLTTGNIQYF,TGTGCCAGCAGCGACCTGACGACGGGGAACATTCAGTACTTC,TRBV6-2/TRBV6-3,.,TRBJ2-4,.
CASRRAMNTEAFF,TGTGCCAGCAGAAGAGCGATGAACACTGAAGCTTTCTTT,TRBV27,.,TRBJ1-1,few
CASSKDIIYGYTF,TGTGCCAGCAGCAAGGACATCATTTATGGCTACACCTTC,TRBV7-9,.,TRBJ1-2,few
CASSQGQPAPLHF,TGTGCCAGCAGCCAAGGACAACCCGCGCCCCTCCACTTT,TRBV14,.,TRBJ1-6,.
CASSPRASSFLSNYGYTF,TGTGCCAGCAGCCCGCGGGCCAGCAGCTTCCTCTCTAACTATGGCTACACCTTC,TRBV7-9,.,TRBJ1-2,.
CASSSQGYNQPQHF,TGTGCCAGCAGTTCACAGGGATACAATCAGCCCCAGCATTTT,TRBV27,.,TRBJ1-5,.
CASSRSSTGGYGELFF,TGTGCCAGCAGCCGCTCCTCGACAGGGGGCTACGGGGAGCTGTTTTTT,TRBV3-1/TRBV3-2,TRBD1,TRBJ2-2,.
CASKGQGYSNQPQHF,TGTGCCAGTAAGGGGCAGGGGTATAGCAATCAGCCCCAGCATTTT,TRBV19,.,TRBJ1-5,.
CASSFSGRRDTEAFF,TGCGCCAGCAGCTTTTCAGGGCGGAGGGACACTGAAGCTTTCTTT,TRBV5-1,.,TRBJ1-1,.
CASSSIRGQGAFEQFF,TGTGCCAGCAGTTCCATCCGGGGACAGGGCGCGTTTGAGCAGTTCTTC,TRBV5-6,TRBD1,TRBJ2-1,.
CAWGAGWQTQYF,TGTGCCTGGGGAGCGGGTTGGCAGACCCAGTACTTC,TRBV30,.,TRBJ2-5,.
CAWSVRSGLNQPQHF,TGTGCCTGGAGTGTACGGTCAGGGCTTAATCAGCCCCAGCATTTT,TRBV30,.,TRBJ1-5,.
CASRDDRGEQPQHF,TGTGCCAGCAGGGACGACAGGGGAGAGCAGCCCCAGCATTTT,TRBV2,TRBD1,TRBJ1-5,.
CASSPPSGVVNTEAFF,TGTGCCAGCTCTCCTCCTTCAGGGGTGGTGAACACTGAAGCTTTCTTT,TRBV7-2,.,TRBJ1-1,once
CASTSYLTPAGAFF,TGTGCCAGCACCTCTTACCTAACACCGGCGGGAGCTTTCTTT,TRBV7-2,.,TRBJ1-1,.
CASSPGTGTGNQPQHF,TGTGCCAGCAGCCCGGGGACAGGTACTGGCAATCAGCCCCAGCATTTT,TRBV7-2,TRBD1,TRBJ1-5,.
CASSSLRSRGWETQYF,TGTGCCAGCAGCTCCCTCCGGTCTCGGGGTTGGGAGACCCAGTACTTC,TRBV11-2,.,TRBJ2-5,.
CAGGGQSHSAQHF,TGTGCCGGAGGGGGACAGTCTCATTCAGCCCAGCATTTT,TRBV2,TRBD1,TRBJ1-5,.
CASSPLGGTSGRHEQFF,TGTGCCAGCAGCCCCCTAGGTGGGACTAGCGGGAGACATGAGCAGTTCTTC,TRBV7-8,TRBD2,TRBJ2-1,.
CASSLNPSIRLAGEYTDTQYF,TGTGCCAGCAGCTTAAACCCCTCAATAAGACTAGCAGGAGAGTATACAGATACGCAGTATTTT,TRBV7-3,TRBD2,TRBJ2-3,.
CASSQIKFAEAFF,TGTGCCAGCAGCCAGATAAAGTTCGCTGAAGCTTTCTTT,TRBV5-5,.,TRBJ1-1,.
CASSRSRENTEAFF,TGTGCCAGCAGCCGCTCCCGGGAGAACACTGAAGCTTTCTTT,TRBV4-2,.,TRBJ1-1,.
CASSLGEWGEETQYF,TGTGCCAGCAGCTTAGGGGAGTGGGGGGAAGAGACCCAGTACTTC,TRBV7-2,.,TRBJ2-5,.
CASSLTGSSYNSPLHF,TGTGCCAGCAGCTTAACGGGGAGCTCCTATAATTCACCCCTCCACTTT,TRBV11-2,.,TRBJ1-6,.
CASSQDPIFPNIQYF,TGCGCCAGCAGCCAAGATCCTATCTTTCCAAACATTCAGTACTTC,TRBV4-1,.,TRBJ2-4,once
CASSLTVIGNQPQHF,TGTGCCAGTAGTCTCACCGTGATAGGCAATCAGCCCCAGCATTTT,TRBV19,.,TRBJ1-5,few
CASSPRFSANVLTF,TGTGCCAGCAGCCCCCGCTTTAGTGCCAACGTCCTGACTTTC,TRBV11-1,.,TRBJ2-6,.
CASSLDGGSYEQYF,TGTGCCAGCAGCTTAGACGGGGGCTCCTACGAGCAGTACTTC,TRBV7-2,.,TRBJ2-7,.
CASSIGNGGYGYTF,TGTGCCAGTAGTATAGGAAACGGCGGCTATGGCTACACCTTC,TRBV19,.,TRBJ1-2,.
CASRQTGLNYGYTF,TGTGCCAGCAGACAGACAGGGCTAAACTATGGCTACACCTTC,TRBV25-1,TRBD1,TRBJ1-2,.
CASSLGLAGPYEQYF,TGCGCCAGCAGCTTGGGACTAGCGGGGCCCTACGAGCAGTACTTC,TRBV5-1,TRBD2,TRBJ2-7,.
CASSPDPGTGYQETQYF,TGTGCCAGCAGCCCCGACCCCGGGACAGGATACCAAGAGACCCAGTACTTC,TRBV7-3,TRBD1,TRBJ2-5,.
CASSSRDRGLSGANVLTF,TGTGCCAGCAGTTCAAGGGACAGGGGACTTTCTGGGGCCAACGTCCTGACTTTC,TRBV27,TRBD1,TRBJ2-6,.
CASSPTGSYYGYTF,TGTGCCAGCTCACCAACCGGGAGTTACTATGGCTACACCTTC,TRBV18,.,TRBJ1-2,.